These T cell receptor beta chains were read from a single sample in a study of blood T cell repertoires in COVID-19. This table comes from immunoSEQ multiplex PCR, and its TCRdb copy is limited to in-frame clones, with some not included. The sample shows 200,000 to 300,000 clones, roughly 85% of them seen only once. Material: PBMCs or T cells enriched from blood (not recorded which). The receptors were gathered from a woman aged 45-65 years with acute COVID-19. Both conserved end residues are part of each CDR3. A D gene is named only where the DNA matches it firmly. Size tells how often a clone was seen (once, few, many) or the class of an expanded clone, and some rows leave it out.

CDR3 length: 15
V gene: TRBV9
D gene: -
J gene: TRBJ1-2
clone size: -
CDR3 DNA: TGTGCCAGCAGCGTAGTCCCTTGGGGGGGTCTGGCTGGCACCTTC
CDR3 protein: CASSVVPWGGLAGTF

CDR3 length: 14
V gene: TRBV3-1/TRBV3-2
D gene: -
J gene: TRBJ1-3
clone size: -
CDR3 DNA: TGTGCCAGCAGCCAAGATGGGCCTGGAAACACCATATATTTT
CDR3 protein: CASSQDGPGNTIYF

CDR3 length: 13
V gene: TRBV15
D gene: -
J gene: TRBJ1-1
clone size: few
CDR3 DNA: TGTGCCACCAGCCCCCGACGGGAAAGTGAAGCTTTCTTT
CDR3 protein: CATSPRRESEAFF

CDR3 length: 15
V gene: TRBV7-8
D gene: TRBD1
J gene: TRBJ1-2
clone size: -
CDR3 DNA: TGTGCCAGCAGCCTTTGGGACAGGGGGAACTATGGCTACACCTTC
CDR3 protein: CASSLWDRGNYGYTF

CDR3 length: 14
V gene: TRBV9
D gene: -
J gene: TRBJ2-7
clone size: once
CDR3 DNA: TGTGCCAGCAGCGTGGGCTCAGCAACCTACGAGCAGTACTTC
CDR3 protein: CASSVGSATYEQYF

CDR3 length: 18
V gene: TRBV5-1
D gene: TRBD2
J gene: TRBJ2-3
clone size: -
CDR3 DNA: TGCGCCAGCAGCTGGGGACTAGCGGGGGGCACTAGCACAGATACGCAGTATTTT
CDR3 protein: CASSWGLAGGTSTDTQYF

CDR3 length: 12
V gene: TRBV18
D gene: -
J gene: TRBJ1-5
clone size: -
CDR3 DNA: TGTGCCAGCGCGTACCTAGATCAGCCCCAGCATTTT
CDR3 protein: CASAYLDQPQHF

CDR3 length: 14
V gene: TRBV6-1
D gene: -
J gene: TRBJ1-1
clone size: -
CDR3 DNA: TGTGCCAGCAGTGATGGGAGGGGGGCCACTGAAGCTTTCTTT
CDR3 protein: CASSDGRGATEAFF

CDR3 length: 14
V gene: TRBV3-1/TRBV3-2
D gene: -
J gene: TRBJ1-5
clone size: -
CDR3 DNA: TGTGCCAGCAGCAGCAGGGTTGGCAATCAGCCCCAGCATTTT
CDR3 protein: CASSSRVGNQPQHF

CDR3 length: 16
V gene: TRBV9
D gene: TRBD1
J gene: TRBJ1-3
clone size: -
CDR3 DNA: TGTGCCAGCAGCGACGGGACAGATGGCTCTGGAAACACCATATATTTT
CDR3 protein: CASSDGTDGSGNTIYF

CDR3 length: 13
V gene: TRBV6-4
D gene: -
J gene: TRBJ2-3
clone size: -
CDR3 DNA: TGTGCCAGCAGTGCCAACGGGGACTTCCGGCAGTATTTT
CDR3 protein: CASSANGDFRQYF

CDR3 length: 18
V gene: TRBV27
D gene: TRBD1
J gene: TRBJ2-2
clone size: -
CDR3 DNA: TGTGCCAGCAGTTCACGACAGGGGTGGTCTGCGAACACCGGGGAGCTGTTTTTT
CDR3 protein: CASSSRQGWSANTGELFF

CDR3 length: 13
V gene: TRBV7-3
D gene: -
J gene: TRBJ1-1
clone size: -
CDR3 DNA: TGTGCCAGCAGCTACACAGGGCCTACTGAAGCTTTCTTT
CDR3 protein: CASSYTGPTEAFF

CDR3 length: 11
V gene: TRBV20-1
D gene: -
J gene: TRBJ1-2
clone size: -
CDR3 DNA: TGCAGTGCAGTAGGGGCCTGGGGCTACACCTTC
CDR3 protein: CSAVGAWGYTF

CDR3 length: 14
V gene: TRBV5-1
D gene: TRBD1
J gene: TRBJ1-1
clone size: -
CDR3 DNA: TGCGCCAGCAGTCTCACAGGGGCGGCCACTGAAGCTTTCTTT
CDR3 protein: CASSLTGAATEAFF

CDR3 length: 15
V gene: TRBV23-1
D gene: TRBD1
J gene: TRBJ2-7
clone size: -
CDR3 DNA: TGCGCCACGGTCTCAGTGGACAGGGCTTCCTACGAGCAGTACTTC
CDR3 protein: CATVSVDRASYEQYF

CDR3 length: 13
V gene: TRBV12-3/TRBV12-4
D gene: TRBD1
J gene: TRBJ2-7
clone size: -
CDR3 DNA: TGTGCCAGCAGGACAGGGGAGCTCGGCGAGCAGTACTTC
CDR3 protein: CASRTGELGEQYF

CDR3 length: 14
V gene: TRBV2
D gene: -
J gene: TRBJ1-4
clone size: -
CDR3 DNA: TGTGCCAGCAGTGAAGCAGGGGGTCGGGAAAAACTGTTTTTT
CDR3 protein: CASSEAGGREKLFF

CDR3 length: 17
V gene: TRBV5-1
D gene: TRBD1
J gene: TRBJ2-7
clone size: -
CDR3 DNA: TGCGCCAGCAGTTCAGATAACACCGGGACAGCCTCCTACGAGCAGTACTTC
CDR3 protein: CASSSDNTGTASYEQYF

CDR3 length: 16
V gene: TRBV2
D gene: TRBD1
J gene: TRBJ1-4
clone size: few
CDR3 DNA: TGTGCCAGCAGTGGTCCCGGGACAGGGTACGGAGAAAAACTGTTTTTT
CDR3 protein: CASSGPGTGYGEKLFF

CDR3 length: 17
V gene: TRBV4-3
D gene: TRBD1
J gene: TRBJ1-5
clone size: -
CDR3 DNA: TGCGCCAGCAGCCAAGAACCGGGACAGGGGGCAAGTCAGCCCCAGCATTTT
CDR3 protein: CASSQEPGQGASQPQHF

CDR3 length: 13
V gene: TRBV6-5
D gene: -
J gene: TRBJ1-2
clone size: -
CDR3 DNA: TGTGCCAGCAGTCCGCAGGGGAAGAATGGCTACACCTTC
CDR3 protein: CASSPQGKNGYTF

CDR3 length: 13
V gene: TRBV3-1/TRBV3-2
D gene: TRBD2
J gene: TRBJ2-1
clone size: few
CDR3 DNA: TGTGCCAGCAGCCAAGGCCTAGCGGGGTCTGCGTTCTTC
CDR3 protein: CASSQGLAGSAFF

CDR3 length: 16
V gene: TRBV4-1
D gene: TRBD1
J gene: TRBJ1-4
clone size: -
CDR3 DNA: TGCGCCAGCAGCCGGCCCGGGACAGCTACGATTGAAAAACTGTTTTTT
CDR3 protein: CASSRPGTATIEKLFF

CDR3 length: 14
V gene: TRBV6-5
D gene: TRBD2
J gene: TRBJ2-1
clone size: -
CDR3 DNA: TGTGCCAGCTATAGCGGGGGATCCTACAATGAGCAGTTCTTC
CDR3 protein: CASYSGGSYNEQFF

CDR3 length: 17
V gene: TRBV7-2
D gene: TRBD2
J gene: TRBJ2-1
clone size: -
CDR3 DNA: TGTGCCAGCAGCAGACTAGCGGGGGTATCCTCCTACAATGAGCAGTTCTTC
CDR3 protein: CASSRLAGVSSYNEQFF

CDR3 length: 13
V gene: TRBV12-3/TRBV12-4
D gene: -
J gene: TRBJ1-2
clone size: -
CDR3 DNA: TGTGCCAGCAGTTCAGGGGTTCCGGCTGGCTACACCTTC
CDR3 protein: CASSSGVPAGYTF

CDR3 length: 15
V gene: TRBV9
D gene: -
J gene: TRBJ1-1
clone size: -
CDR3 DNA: TGTGCCAGCAGCGTAGCCCCTGTTCCGAACGAAGAGGCTTTCTTT
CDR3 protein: CASSVAPVPNEEAFF

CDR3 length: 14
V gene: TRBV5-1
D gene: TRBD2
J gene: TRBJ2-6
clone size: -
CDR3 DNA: TGCGCCAGCAGCTTGGACGGGGGGTCCAACGTCCTGACTTTC
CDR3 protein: CASSLDGGSNVLTF

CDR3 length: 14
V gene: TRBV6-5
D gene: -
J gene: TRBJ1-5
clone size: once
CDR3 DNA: TGTGCCAGCAGTATACAGGGACCAAATCAGCCCCAGCATTTT
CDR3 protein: CASSIQGPNQPQHF

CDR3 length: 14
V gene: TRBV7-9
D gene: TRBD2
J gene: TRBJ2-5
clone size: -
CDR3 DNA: TGTGCCAGCAGTAGCGGGACACCCCAAGAGACCCAGTACTTC
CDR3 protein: CASSSGTPQETQYF

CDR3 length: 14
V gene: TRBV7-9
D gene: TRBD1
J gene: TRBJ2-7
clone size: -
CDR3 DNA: TGTGCCAGCAGCTCGGACCGACAGGGAACCGAGCAGTACTTC
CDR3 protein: CASSSDRQGTEQYF

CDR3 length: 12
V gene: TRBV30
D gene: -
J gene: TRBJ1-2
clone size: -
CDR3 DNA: TGTGCCTGGAGCGCAGGGTCCTATGGCTACACCTTC
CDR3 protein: CAWSAGSYGYTF